This record covers a single T cell receptor (beta chain). Its antigen has not been determined. Base-call qualities are not available, and no considerably larger clone is one nucleotide away. This sample was included in a study of OX40 agonist ivuxolimab in advanced cancers. Some background on the complete study: Ivuxolimab was a fully human IgG2 agonistic monoclonal antibody targeting the costimulatory receptor OX40 (CD134). Partial responses occurred in three dose-escalation patients: two with cutaneous melanoma and one with hepatocellular carcinoma. Prior anti-PD-1, anti-PD-L1 or anti-CTLA-4 therapy was permitted, and about 40% of dose-escalation patients had received checkpoint inhibitors. The point of sequencing TCRbeta in the periphery was to test whether ivuxolimab changed TCR sequence diversity and drove clonal T-cell expansion. Intravenous ivuxolimab was administered to patients every 2 weeks at six dose levels: 0.01, 0.1, 0.3, 1.5, 3 and 10 mg/kg. The paper describes the monotherapy dose-escalation part (N of about 54 patients) of the phase I trial of ivuxolimab. Of the 52 patients in dose escalation, 19 had hepatocellular carcinoma, roughly 15 had melanoma, 9 had renal cell carcinoma and 9 had head and neck cancer. In the dose-escalation cohort, roughly 82% of patients were male, and the mean age was roughly 60 years with a range of roughly 20 to 85.

What the study reported, not specific to this receptor: At doses from 0.1 to 3.0 mg/kg, clonal expansion was seen in both CD4+ and CD8+ blood T cells between baseline and week 6. Low levels of normalized T-cell clonal expansion were also seen in some patients who did not respond. In partial responders in the 0.1-3.0 mg/kg groups, normalized peripheral clonal expansion was found to be among the lowest, especially among CD8+ T cells. After ivuxolimab, more expanded clones were found on average in CD8+ T cells than in CD4+ T cells. Which antigens the clonally expanded peripheral T cells were specific for was not determined.

The trial excluded patients who had a history of autoimmune disease or who were on systemic immunosuppression. In every dose cohort, peripheral blood was drawn for TCR sequencing at baseline, cycle 4 day 1, and cycle 7 day 1. The samples were drawn from a first-in-human, open-label, multicenter phase I dose-escalation trial of ivuxolimab. Adults with locally advanced or metastatic melanoma, renal cell, hepatocellular, or head and neck squamous cell carcinoma were enrolled in the trial. CD4+ and CD8+ T cells were sorted separately from peripheral blood before TCR sequencing. The germline V and J ends show losses of 5 bases and 7 bases respectively, and no gene match explains 17 bases of the junction. Reading the germline V gene gives CDR1 MDHEN and CDR2 SYDVKM. The CDR3 sequence holds 16 residues, the cysteine and phenylalanine included. CDR3 DNA only is kept here, 48 bases in frame from base 1. To sequence the TCRbeta CDR3 region, genomic DNA was isolated from the sorted cells. The immunoSEQ Assay was used for sequencing of TCRbeta CDR3 regions. In its TCRdb copy, this immuneACCESS table keeps in-frame sequences only and misses some clones. Where compared with another copy, unresolved V genes explain less than half of these, and the others have no known cause. This sample gives fewer than 85,000 clones in total; roughly 82% of them show up just once. In total, the top ten clones hold less than 6% of the sample.

Sequencing was performed on CD4+ or CD8+ T cells sorted from blood, taken in a trial of the OX40 agonist ivuxolimab. The V and J genes are TRBV28 and TRBJ2-7; 7 junctional bases match TRBD2. This sequence originates from an adult with an advanced solid tumor such as melanoma, head and neck, liver or kidney cancer. The bases are TGTGCCAGCAGTACAGGCCGAGGCGGGAGCCCATTGGAGCAGTACTTC. The resulting protein is CASSTGRGGSPLEQYF.